Described below is a single T cell receptor (beta chain) sequence and its context. The data are from a study of blood T cell repertoires in COVID-19. The protocol was immunoSEQ multiplex PCR, while the TCRdb copy is restricted to in-frame clones and leaves out a portion. The table records fewer than 120,000 clones, over 60% of them present only once. Trimming removed 5 bases from V and 2 bases from J, with 23 bases in between. The CDR3 is 18 residues long. Germline lookup yields CDR1 SGHVS and CDR2 FNYEAQ. Input material: peripheral blood. This TCR was sampled from an elderly woman with acute or convalescent COVID-19. This chain connects TRBV7-6 to TRBJ2-3, with D possibly TRBD2 on 7 matching bases. As DNA, the CDR3 is TGTGCCAGCAGCCCCGGTAGAGGGGGGGGACACTTCACAGATACGCAGTATTTT. Encoded protein: CASSPGRGGGHFTDTQYF. Drawing the rest from reference TRBV7-6 and TRBJ2-3, the complete variable domain is GAGVSQSPRYKVTKRGQDVALRCDPISGHVSLYWYRQALGQGPEFLTYFNYEAQQDKSGLPNDRFSAERPEGSISTLTIQRTEQRDSAMYRCASSPGRGGGHFTDTQYFGPGTRLTVL.